One and the same sample provided the 23 T cell receptor beta chains below, sequenced in a study of blood T cell repertoires in COVID-19. The assay was immunoSEQ multiplex PCR, and TCRdb's table has in-frame clones only and misses some. The sample has more than 300,000 clones, 90% seen once. The sequencing sample was made of PBMCs or T cells enriched from blood (not recorded which). The receptors originated from a young woman who had been exposed to COVID-19.

This rearrangement joins TRBV27 to TRBJ2-7; D is possibly TRBD2 (6 bases). V was shortened by 4 bases and J by 6 bases, with 16 bases between the two germline ends. Germline assignment: CDR1 MNHEY and CDR2 SMNVEV (reference sequence). The CDR3 length is 14 residues. The CDR3 loop reads CASSSGREWGEQYF. CDR3 nucleotide sequence: TGTGCCAGCAGTTCGGGACGGGAGTGGGGCGAGCAGTACTTC.

The chain combines TRBV7-9 with TRBJ1-2; D might be TRBD1 (5 bases). V was trimmed by 10 bases and J by 3 bases, leaving 18 bases between them. This CDR3 has 14 amino acids. CDR1 and CDR2 from the germline V gene are SEHNR and FQNEAQ (reference sequence). The CDR3 spells CANALTDSDYGYTF. CDR3 in DNA: TGTGCCAATGCGTTGACAGACTCCGACTATGGCTACACCTTC. The whole variable domain, filled in from reference TRBV7-9 and TRBJ1-2, reads DTGVSQNPRHKITKRGQNVTFRCDPISEHNRLYWYRQTLGQGPEFLTYFQNEAQLEKSRLLSDRFSAERPKGSFSTLEIQRTEQGDSAMYLCANALTDSDYGYTFGSGTRLTVV.

V usage is TRBV14 and J usage is TRBJ1-4, with D hard to call. The CDR3 covers 13 residues. V was trimmed by 4 bases and J by 8 bases, leaving 11 bases between them. Germline CDR1 reads SGHDN; CDR2 reads FVKESK. This chain's CDR3 is CASSRDISEKLFF. CDR3 in DNA: TGTGCCAGCAGCCGCGACATTTCCGAAAAACTGTTTTTT.

The V call is TRBV5-1, the J call TRBJ1-4; D is unresolved. V was shortened by 4 bases and J by 3 bases, with 19 bases between the two germline ends. CDR3 length: 17 residues. Germline V CDR1 and CDR2: SGHRS, YFSETQ. The CDR3 DNA reads as TGCGCCAGCAGCCCACAGCCGCCGCGGCGGGCTAATGAAAAACTGTTTTTT. Protein product: CASSPQPPRRANEKLFF.

The chain combines TRBV4-2 with TRBJ1-2; D uncertain. Per the germline V gene, CDR1 is LGHNA and CDR2 is YNFKEQ. V was cut by 0 bases and J by 8 bases, with 13 bases left in between. This CDR3 has 14 residues. The CDR3 coding sequence is TGTGCCAGCAGCCAAGAGGCGGGCAGGAGGGGCTACACCTTC. Residues: CASSQEAGRRGYTF.

The chain links TRBV5-4 to TRBJ1-2, with a possible D match to TRBD1 (6 bases). Germline CDR1 reads SGHNT; CDR2 reads YYREEE (reference sequence). V lost 0 bases and J 8 bases, leaving 14 bases between the germline ends. The CDR3 runs to 14 residues. The CDR3 coding sequence is TGTGCCAGCAGCTTGGGTACAGGGAAGAAGGGCTACACCTTC. Encoded protein: CASSLGTGKKGYTF.

The rearrangement uses TRBV7-2 and TRBJ2-1; tentative D call: TRBD2 (7 bases). Germline V gene lookup returns CDR1 SGHTA and CDR2 FQGNSA. Trimming removed 8 bases from V and 5 bases from J, with 16 bases in between. The CDR3 length is 14 residues. CDR3 amino acids: CASFPGGPNNEQFF. DNA of the CDR3: TGTGCCAGCTTCCCCGGGGGGCCAAACAATGAGCAGTTCTTC.

V is TRBV18 and J is TRBJ2-5; TRBD1 matches 7 bases. The trim removed 2 bases at V and 2 bases at J, leaving 5 bases unmatched. CDR3 length: 15 amino acids. Germline V gene lookup returns CDR1 KGHSH and CDR2 LQKENI. CDR3 residues: CASSPAGQVQETQYF. CDR3 DNA: TGTGCCAGCTCACCAGCCGGACAGGTGCAAGAGACCCAGTACTTC.

The chain has TRBV7-6 and TRBJ2-5; tentatively, D is TRBD1 (5 bases). Germline CDR1 reads SGHVS; CDR2 reads FNYEAQ. V was clipped by 5 bases and J by 0 bases, with 10 bases between them. This CDR3 has 14 residues. CDR3 residues: CASSQQVYQETQYF. Here the CDR3 DNA reads TGTGCCAGCAGCCAACAGGTGTACCAAGAGACCCAGTACTTC.

The chain carries TRBV6-2 or TRBV6-3 and TRBJ1-2; D remains unclear. The CDR3 runs to 13 residues. V dropped 1 base and J dropped 2 bases, with 5 bases sitting between them. CDR1 MNHEY and CDR2 SVGEGT come from the germline V gene. The CDR3 nucleotides are TGTGCCAGCAGTTACTTCGGGAACTATGGCTACACCTTC. It translates to CASSYFGNYGYTF.

The chain uses TRBV15 and TRBJ1-5; the D is unclear. Looked up from germline, CDR1 is LNHNV and CDR2 is YYDKDF (reference sequence). Deletions cut 1 base from V and 11 bases from J, with 9 bases between. This CDR3 is 12 amino acids long. CDR3 nucleotides: TGTGCCACCAGCAGAGCCGGGGTGGCCCAGCATTTT. Translated, it gives CATSRAGVAQHF.

J is TRBJ1-3 and V is TRBV6-5; D may be TRBD1 (5 bases). Between the trimmed V and J ends, which lost 3 bases and 0 bases, there was a span of 9 bases. The germline gives CDR1 MNHEY, CDR2 SVGAGI. CDR3 length: 15 residues. CDR3 DNA: TGTGCCAGCAGTTATGAAAGGGGCTCTGGAAACACCATATATTTT. Its protein product is CASSYERGSGNTIYF.

The chain couples TRBV5-4 to TRBJ2-2; D uncertain. Deletions cut 0 bases from V and 2 bases from J, with 11 bases between. This CDR3 has 16 residues. The germline V gene has CDR1 SGHNT and CDR2 YYREEE (reference sequence). CDR3 loop: CASSLEAGANTGELFF. CDR3 nucleotide sequence: TGTGCCAGCAGCTTGGAGGCAGGTGCTAACACCGGGGAGCTGTTTTTT. Full variable domain (outside the CDR3, taken from reference TRBV5-4 and TRBJ2-2): ETGVTQSPTHLIKTRGQQVTLRCSSQSGHNTVSWYQQALGQGPQFIFQYYREEENGRGNFPPRFSGLQFPNYSSELNVNALELDDSALYLCASSLEAGANTGELFFGEGSRLTVL.

This clone came up a few times. This chain connects TRBV3-1 (or the pseudogene TRBV3-2) to TRBJ1-2, with TRBD1 as a possible D gene (5 bases). The CDR3 runs 15 residues. Trimming removed 5 bases at V and 8 bases at J, with 21 bases between. CDR1 and CDR2 from the germline V gene are LGHDT and YNNKEL (reference sequence). CDR3 loop: CASSAGGTEGRGYTF. DNA for the CDR3: TGTGCCAGCAGCGCGGGGGGGACCGAAGGGAGAGGCTACACCTTC.

This clone was recorded only once. The V call is TRBV29-1, the J call TRBJ2-5; 10 nucleotides align to TRBD2. Looked up from germline, CDR1 is SQVTM and CDR2 is ANQGSEA. The V and J ends lost 6 bases and 1 base, in that order; junction bases with no gene match: 5. The CDR3 is 14 amino acids. The CDR3 DNA is TGCAGCGTGGGGAAGCGGGGGGGCCAAGAGACCCAGTACTTC. Translated, it gives CSVGKRGGQETQYF.

A single count supports this clone. DNA for the CDR3: TGTGCCACCAGCAGAGGAGGACTAGCGGGAGCCGAGCAGTACTTC. This sequence encodes CATSRGGLAGAEQYF. The gene calls are TRBV15 and TRBJ2-7; 13 positions match TRBD2. CDR1 is LNHNV, CDR2 YYDKDF, per germline (reference sequence). The V gene end was trimmed by 1 base and the J gene end by 6 bases; junction bases not matched to a gene: 3. This CDR3 is 15 amino acids long.

The V call is TRBV5-5, the J call TRBJ1-1; maybe TRBD1 (6 bases). The CDR3 spans 16 residues. Germline CDR1 is SGHKS and CDR2 is YYEKEE (reference sequence). Trimming removed 4 bases at V and 3 bases at J, with 19 bases between. Here the CDR3 DNA reads TGTGCCAGCAGCCAAACGCCGGAACAGGGTTACACTGAAGCTTTCTTT. It yields the protein CASSQTPEQGYTEAFF. Full variable domain (remainder filled in from reference TRBV5-5 and TRBJ1-1): DAGVTQSPTHLIKTRGQQVTLRCSPISGHKSVSWYQQVLGQGPQFIFQYYEKEERGRGNFPDRFSARQFPNYSSELNVNALLLGDSALYLCASSQTPEQGYTEAFFGQGTRLTVV.

V and J are TRBV10-2 and TRBJ2-7; 11 nucleotides agree with TRBD2. The CDR3 covers 14 residues. The V segment lost 4 bases and the J segment 4 bases; nucleotides outside the gene matches: 3. Germline V gives CDR1 WSHSY, CDR2 SAAADI. The CDR3 sequence: CASSGLAGSYEQYF. CDR3 sequence (DNA): TGCGCCAGCAGTGGACTAGCGGGGTCGTACGAGCAGTACTTC.

The genes are TRBV19 and TRBJ2-3; weak D call: TRBD2 (7 bases). This CDR3 has 15 residues. Trimming shortened V by 4 bases and J by 2 bases, and 13 bases separated the two germline ends. Germline V gives CDR1 LNHDA, CDR2 SQIVND (reference sequence). CDR3 amino acids: CASSKRGHHTDTQYF. CDR3 bases: TGTGCCAGTAGTAAGCGGGGACATCACACAGATACGCAGTATTTT. The full variable domain, with the rest looked up from reference TRBV19 and TRBJ2-3, is DGGITQSPKYLFRKEGQNVTLSCEQNLNHDAMYWYRQDPGQGLRLIYYSQIVNDFQKGDIAEGYSVSREKKESFPLTVTSAQKNPTAFYLCASSKRGHHTDTQYFGPGTRLTVL.

This chain links TRBV7-2 with TRBJ1-2; tentatively, D is TRBD1 (6 bases). V was clipped by 0 bases and J by 6 bases, with 14 bases between them. The CDR3 covers 15 residues. From germline, CDR1 is SGHTA and CDR2 FQGNSA. This chain's CDR3 is CASSLAGAPGDGYTF. For the CDR3, the DNA is TGTGCCAGCAGCTTAGCGGGGGCCCCAGGGGATGGCTACACCTTC.

The genes are TRBV5-8 and TRBJ2-3; D perhaps matches TRBD2 (6 bases). CDR3 length: 15 amino acids. Germline assignment: CDR1 SGHTS and CDR2 YDEGEE. V lost 6 bases to trimming and J lost 1 base, with 15 bases between them. The CDR3 region has the DNA TGTGCCAGCACCCTTACGGGGGTCGGCACAGATACGCAGTATTTT. Translation: CASTLTGVGTDTQYF.

This clone showed up just a few times. The J gene is TRBJ2-7, the V gene TRBV2; 7 bases agree with TRBD1. V shed 4 bases, J shed 3 bases, and the junction held 18 bases outside the gene matches. This CDR3 is 18 amino acids long. Germline CDR1 and CDR2: SNHLY and FYNNEI. The CDR3 bases are TGTGCCAGCAGTGGGGCCCGTAGGGACCGGGACAGCGACTACGAGCAGTACTTC. Its protein product is CASSGARRDRDSDYEQYF.

The rearrangement links TRBV6-5 to TRBJ1-5; D might be TRBD1 (5 bases). The V and J ends lost 8 bases and 3 bases respectively, with 14 bases between them. This CDR3 contains 14 residues. Germline V gives CDR1 MNHEY, CDR2 SVGAGI. The CDR3 spells CASDITRVNQPQHF. CDR3 DNA: TGTGCCAGCGACATCACCAGGGTCAATCAGCCCCAGCATTTT.